What follows are 19 T cell receptor beta chains derived from one specimen sequenced in a study of cytomegalovirus exposure and HLA in healthy donors. With 60 Vbeta and 13 Jbeta primers, the PCR was carried out. The protocol was immunoSEQ multiplex PCR, while the TCRdb copy is restricted to in-frame clones and leaves out a portion. The table records approximately 140,000 clones, around 80% of them present only once. The source material was PBMCs. The receptors come from a man over 45 in good health and CMV-seronegative.

The chain recombines TRBV7-3 with TRBJ2-3; no definite D call. The CDR3 contains 13 residues. CDR1 SGHTA and CDR2 FQGTGA come from the germline V gene. The V end was cut by 5 bases, the J end by 2 bases, with 8 bases between. CDR3: CASSQASTDTQYF. CDR3 bases: TGTGCCAGCAGCCAGGCGTCCACAGATACGCAGTATTTT. Looking up the rest from reference TRBV7-3 and TRBJ2-3 gives the full variable domain: GAGVSQTPSNKVTEKGKYVELRCDPISGHTALYWYRQSLGQGPEFLIYFQGTGAADDSGLPNDRFFAVRPEGSVSTLKIQRTERGDSAVYLCASSQASTDTQYFGPGTRLTVL.

CDR3 sequence reads: CASSSQYRVIYGYTF. CDR3 nucleotides: TGTGCCAGCAGCTCACAATACAGGGTCATCTATGGCTACACCTTC. This chain links TRBV5-6 with TRBJ1-2; perhaps TRBD1 as D (6 bases). CDR1 is SGHDT and CDR2 is YYEEEE in the germline V gene. The V end lost 3 bases, the J end lost 4 bases, and 16 bases lay between the germline ends. The CDR3 runs to 15 residues.

The V gene is TRBV4-2, the J gene TRBJ2-3; the D gene is possibly TRBD2 (5 bases). This CDR3 region has 15 residues. Looked up from germline, CDR1 is LGHNA and CDR2 is YNFKEQ. V was pared by 0 bases and J by 4 bases, with 11 bases between. The DNA for the CDR3 is TGTGCCAGCAGCCAAGATACCCTAGCTTCAGATACGCAGTATTTT. Translation gives CASSQDTLASDTQYF.

This chain uses TRBV6-1 with TRBJ2-5, with 10 bases identical to TRBD1. Trimming at V came to 5 bases and at J to 0 bases, leaving 3 bases not matched to a gene. The CDR3 totals 15 residues. CDR1 is MNHNS, CDR2 SASEGT, per germline. The CDR3 DNA follows: TGTGCCAGCAGTTGGACAGGGGGGTACCAAGAGACCCAGTACTTC. Its translation is CASSWTGGYQETQYF.

This chain uses TRBV5-1 with TRBJ2-3; possible D gene TRBD1, 6 bases. Trimming removed 4 bases at V and 1 base at J, with 13 bases between. This CDR3 is 15 amino acids long. The germline gives CDR1 SGHRS, CDR2 YFSETQ. CDR3: CASSVGRGGTDTQYF. The CDR3 DNA reads as TGCGCCAGCAGCGTAGGCAGGGGCGGCACAGATACGCAGTATTTT.

This chain links TRBV7-9 with TRBJ2-5; 8 positions match TRBD1. Trimming removed 5 bases from V and 7 bases from J; junction bases left unmatched: 6. CDR3 length equals 13 residues. Germline values: CDR1 SEHNR, CDR2 FQNEAQ (reference sequence). The CDR3 loop reads CASSHIGQGTQYF. In nucleotides, the CDR3 is TGTGCCAGCAGCCACATCGGACAGGGGACCCAGTACTTC.

The chain has TRBV29-1 and TRBJ1-3; 9 nucleotides line up with TRBD1. Trimming cost V 6 bases and J 0 bases; bases outside gene matches: 3. CDR3 length: 14 residues. Germline V gene lookup returns CDR1 SQVTM and CDR2 ANQGSEA. Here the CDR3 reads CSVGTGSSGNTIYF. The CDR3 region has the DNA TGCAGCGTCGGGACAGGGAGCTCTGGAAACACCATATATTTT.

V usage is TRBV5-6 and J usage is TRBJ2-5; weak D call: TRBD2 (5 bases). The ends were cut back, 3 bases at V and 5 bases at J, with 14 bases in the middle. The CDR3 consists of 14 residues. Germline assignment: CDR1 SGHDT and CDR2 YYEEEE. The DNA for the CDR3 is TGTGCCAGCAGCTCAAATCTTGGCGGGGAGACCCAGTACTTC. This gives the protein CASSSNLGGETQYF. Full variable domain (missing parts from reference TRBV5-6 and TRBJ2-5): DAGVTQSPTHLIKTRGQQVTLRCSPKSGHDTVSWYQQALGQGPQFIFQYYEEEERQRGNFPDRFSGHQFPNYSSELNVNALLLGDSALYLCASSSNLGGETQYFGPGTRLLVL.

The chain uses TRBV7-2 and TRBJ2-3, with 16 bases identical to TRBD2. With V trimmed by 3 bases and J by 2 bases, 2 bases remained unmatched. There are 17 residues in the CDR3. CDR1 is SGHTA, CDR2 FQGNSA, per germline. CDR3 nucleotide sequence: TGTGCCAGCAGCTTGGGACTAGCGGGGGGGATCACAGATACGCAGTATTTT. Its protein product is CASSLGLAGGITDTQYF.

The chain is built from TRBV7-2 and TRBJ2-7; 10 bases align to TRBD2. The CDR3 loop spans 18 amino acids. The trim removed 0 bases at V and 1 base at J, leaving 9 bases unmatched. Looked up from germline, CDR1 is SGHTA and CDR2 is FQGNSA. The chain's CDR3 is CASSLAPIAGGQSYEQYF. The CDR3 DNA reads as TGTGCCAGCAGCTTAGCCCCAATAGCGGGGGGCCAGTCCTACGAGCAGTACTTC. The entire variable domain, with the rest obtained from reference TRBV7-2 and TRBJ2-7, is as follows: GAGVSQSPSNKVTEKGKDVELRCDPISGHTALYWYRQSLGQGLEFLIYFQGNSAPDKSGLPSDRFSAERTGGSVSTLTIQRTQQEDSAVYLCASSLAPIAGGQSYEQYFGPGTRLTVT.

The V and J genes are TRBV10-3 and TRBJ2-7; TRBD1 agrees at 9 bases. The V gene end was trimmed by 5 bases and the J gene end by 5 bases; junction bases not matched to a gene: 16. The CDR3 has 17 residues. From germline, CDR1 is ENHRY and CDR2 SYGVKD. CDR3 region: CAISPEKVGQGRNEQYF. The CDR3 DNA reads as TGTGCCATCAGTCCCGAAAAGGTAGGACAGGGGAGGAACGAGCAGTACTTC.

The gene calls are TRBV27 and TRBJ2-7, with D maybe TRBD1 (6 bases). In germline, CDR1 is MNHEY, CDR2 SMNVEV (reference sequence). V lost 1 base to trimming and J lost 6 bases, with 19 bases between them. The CDR3 runs 16 residues. The CDR3 spells CASSLFSRDTSGEQYF. For the CDR3, the DNA is TGTGCCAGCAGTTTATTCTCCCGGGACACGTCCGGCGAGCAGTACTTC.

The chain employs TRBV4-3 and TRBJ2-5, with D unresolved. Germline CDR1 is LGHNA and CDR2 is YSLEER. V lost 0 bases, J lost 2 bases, and 4 bases lay in between. This CDR3 contains 13 residues. The CDR3 DNA sequence: TGCGCCAGCAGCCAAGACTATCAAGAGACCCAGTACTTC. Its translation is CASSQDYQETQYF.

V usage is TRBV2 and J usage is TRBJ2-3; D is uncertain. The germline V and J ends were trimmed by 2 bases and 5 bases, with 8 bases remaining between them. Germline lookup yields CDR1 SNHLY and CDR2 FYNNEI. The CDR3 sequence is 13 residues long. The CDR3 reads CASSEHPKDTQYF. The DNA of the CDR3 is TGTGCCAGCAGTGAACATCCTAAAGATACGCAGTATTTT.

The J gene is TRBJ2-3, the V gene TRBV6-6; no clear D. With 1 base removed from V and 4 bases from J, the gap between germline ends came to 6 bases. This CDR3 has 13 residues. CDR1 and CDR2 (germline): MNHNY, SVGAGI (reference sequence). This CDR3 reads CASSYFRADTQYF. The CDR3 DNA is TGTGCCAGCAGTTACTTTCGCGCAGATACGCAGTATTTT.

Regarding this clone: A junction boundary mismatches the germline segment, possibly from a read error. Different DNA sequences within this sample yield the same CDR3. The V call is TRBV5-6, the J call TRBJ1-6; the match to TRBD1 covers 10 bases. The CDR3 covers 18 residues. Germline V lookup: CDR1 SGHDT, CDR2 YYEEEE. CDR3 DNA: TGTGCCAGCAGCTTATGGACAGGGGGATTCTCCTATAATTCCCCCCTCCACTTT. This encodes CASSLWTGGFSYNSPLHF.

The chain has TRBV18 and TRBJ1-5; D may be TRBD1 (5 bases). Germline V gives CDR1 KGHSH, CDR2 LQKENI. The length of the CDR3 is 12 residues. Trimming shortened V by 5 bases and J by 12 bases, and 14 bases separated the two germline ends. The CDR3 loop is CASSIGGALQHF. CDR3 DNA sequence: TGTGCCAGCTCAATAGGAGGGGCGCTCCAGCATTTT.

The rearrangement uses TRBV6-1 and TRBJ2-5; D may be TRBD2 (5 bases). Deletions cut 3 bases from V and 5 bases from J, with 7 bases between. The CDR3 is made up of 12 amino acids. Germline loops: CDR1 MNHNS, CDR2 SASEGT. The CDR3 region is CASSESGETQYF. The CDR3 DNA sequence: TGTGCCAGCAGTGAGTCGGGGGAGACCCAGTACTTC.

This sequence joins TRBV30 and TRBJ1-5; TRBD1 agrees at 10 bases. This CDR3 contains 17 residues. Germline V gives CDR1 GTSNPN, CDR2 SVGIG (reference sequence). The V gene end was trimmed by 0 bases and the J gene end by 1 base; junction bases not matched to a gene: 6. The CDR3 is CAWSVRGGQGSNQPQHF. In DNA form, the CDR3 reads TGTGCCTGGAGTGTAAGGGGGGGACAGGGGAGCAATCAGCCCCAGCATTTT.